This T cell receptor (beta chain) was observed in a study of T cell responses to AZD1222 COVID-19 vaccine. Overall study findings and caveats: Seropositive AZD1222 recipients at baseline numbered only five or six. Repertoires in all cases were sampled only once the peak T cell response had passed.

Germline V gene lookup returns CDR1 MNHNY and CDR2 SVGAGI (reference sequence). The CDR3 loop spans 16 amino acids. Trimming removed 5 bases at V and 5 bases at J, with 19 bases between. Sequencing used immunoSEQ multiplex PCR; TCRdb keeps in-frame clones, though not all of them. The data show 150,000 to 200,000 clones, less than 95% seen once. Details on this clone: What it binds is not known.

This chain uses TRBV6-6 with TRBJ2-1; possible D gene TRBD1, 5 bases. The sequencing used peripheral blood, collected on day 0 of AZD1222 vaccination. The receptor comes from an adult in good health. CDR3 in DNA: TGTGCCAGCAGTCGAGCAGGGATCCTCTACAACAATGAGCAGTTCTTC. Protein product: CASSRAGILYNNEQFF.